This TCR beta chain was identified during a study of cytomegalovirus exposure and HLA in healthy donors (dated by TCRdb to 2017 to 2019). At the level of the whole study: An earlier analysis of approximately 640 of the donors reported about 290 Gb of sequence data and some 120 million unique TCR beta sequences from some 180 million T cells. Along with the roughly 700-subject first cohort, a separate validation cohort of over a hundred different subjects was used. Rather than using new phenotypic data, the later analysis identified candidate immune exposures from TCR beta sequences and from how often those sequences occurred across donors. Across 300 to 400 genotyped donors of the cohort, an average of roughly 230,000 unique TCR beta nucleotide sequences per donor were sequenced, and around 19% of those sequences were non-productive. Among the roughly 370 genotyped donors, approximately 76% belonged to the genetic ancestry cluster associated with self-reported Caucasian donors. Typing coverage varied by locus: 629-630 donors for A, B, C, DRB1 and DQB1; more than 500 for DQA1; around 610 for DPA1; approximately 490 for DPB1. A later analysis re-analyzed previously published TCR beta repertoires from 500 to 700 donors and added high-resolution HLA genotyping to study TCR occurrence patterns. An early release that covered about 600 HLA-typed donors contained about 290 gigabases of sequencing data and 70 million to 100 million unique TCR sequences. The study was designed to test whether signatures of past pathogen exposure could be identified by cataloging public T cell receptors. The T cell repertoires of some 700 subjects were profiled by immunosequencing and related to cytomegalovirus serostatus. An earlier analysis of a few hundred of the donors applied high-throughput TCR beta sequencing to assess whether each TCR beta V gene segment acted as functional or pseudogenic. Because of strong linkage in the cohort, a few DR-DQ haplotypes were treated as single units for association and clustering. Donor age, sex, ethnicity and CMV serostatus were compiled alongside the repertoire data. Genome-wide SNP genotypes for about 55% of the roughly 670 donors were used in a later genetic analysis, which treated that subset as a discovery cohort. HLA typing covered class I and class II loci at four-digit resolution. All discovery cohort repertoires had been generated using a single sequencing platform. The study combined high-throughput TCR immunosequencing, statistical association of individual TCRs with disease status, and machine learning to predict cytomegalovirus infection status.

The receptor library was made with the immunoSEQ multiplex PCR assay. For the multiplex PCR, a mixture combining 60 forward primers for TCR Vbeta segments and 13 reverse primers for TCR Jbeta segments was used. The CDR3 region of rearranged TCR beta genes was amplified from genomic DNA with a multiplex PCR assay. The Illumina HiSeq System was used to sequence the amplified TCR beta libraries as 87-base-pair reads. The study's own analysis went as follows. A later analysis counted about 80 million unique TCR beta chains across the roughly 700 repertoires, and 9 million to 14 million of these chains were shared by at least two donors. Raw reads were error-corrected and collapsed into unique sequences by a nearest-neighbor algorithm in which closely related sequences were merged to remove PCR and sequencing errors. To assign V, D and J gene segments, CDR3 sequences were aligned to IMGT reference sequences. For a sequence to be retained, a match of at least six nucleotides to both a V gene segment and a J gene segment was required. A rearrangement counted as productive if the CDR3 had no stop codons and remained in frame with V and J, and every other rearrangement counted as non-productive. CDR3 was defined according to IMGT convention as the region running from the second conserved V-encoded cysteine to the conserved J-encoded phenylalanine. The earlier analysis of about 590 of the donors excluded sequences that lacked an unambiguous match to a single V gene segment. An earlier analysis of a few hundred of the donors called V segments functional above 56.7% productive rearrangements and segregating when the between-donor standard deviation exceeded 5%. A statistical classification framework was built to diagnose cytomegalovirus status from the catalog of TCR beta chain sequences. In a later analysis, TCR nucleotide sequences were compared against IMGT/GENE-DB human TR gene sequences so that V and J genes could be assigned. In a later analysis, CDR3 sequences and most-parsimonious VDJ recombination scenarios were assigned using the TCRdist pipeline. In a later analysis, each TCR beta chain was defined by its CDR3 amino acid sequence together with its V-gene family, and reads lacking a unique V-gene family were excluded. To address suspected cross-contamination and a sequencing artifact, a later analysis removed several hundred highly shared, low-generation-probability nucleotide sequences. For each public chain, a later analysis derived a clonal expansion index from normalized ranks of inferred template counts within each repertoire. In a later analysis, generation probabilities were computed using a VDJ recombination model fitted to out-of-frame rearrangements, and the results were checked against IGoR. A later analysis scored TCR-TCR, TCR-HLA and TCR-CMV co-occurrence with hypergeometric tests, applying a repertoire-size bias correction to TCR pairs. To estimate false discovery rates, a later analysis permuted the HLA or CMV assignments 20 times. In a later analysis, co-occurring TCRs were grouped with DBSCAN, and TCRdist sequence similarity was added when clustering was performed within HLA-allele-positive subsets. Co-occurrence clustering excluded repertoires with fewer than 30,000 or more than 120,000 public chains, plus five with anomalous nucleotide sharing. TCRdb retrieved this table from immuneACCESS and kept in-frame rearrangements only. Not all clones are present; in checked studies, unresolved V genes account for under half, and no reason is known for the remainder. V and J calls and clone size are as listed in that table; D and trimming were resolved from the DNA. The sample records about 130,000 clones, roughly 77% of which are singletons. In total, the top ten clones hold about 4.5% of the sample.

The germline V gene encodes CDR1 MNHEY and CDR2 SMNVEV (reference sequence). Its CDR3 holds 15 amino acids, cysteine through phenylalanine. Left in the record is the CDR3 DNA by itself, 45 bases read in frame from the first base. Deletion took 2 bases off V and 5 bases off J, with a span of 13 bases between the germline ends. In total, more than 500 healthy bone marrow donors made up the cohort. All cohort members were sampled while nominally healthy, although unrecorded immune exposures were likely present. CMV serostatus was positive for about 290 and negative for 352 of the 666 cohort members, and was not recorded for this donor. A peripheral blood sample was provided by each donor, and peripheral blood mononuclear cells were used for TCR beta sequencing. Genomic DNA was extracted from the blood cell samples with the Qiagen DNeasy Blood Extraction Kit. General conclusions and limits of the study: The study listed 150 to 200 TCR beta chains as associated with cytomegalovirus. A further reported finding was that TCR beta sequences accurately predicted the HLA-A and HLA-B alleles for most subjects in the first cohort. According to a later genetic analysis, donors in an Asian-associated ancestry cluster had fewer N-insertions in productive TCRs than the approximately 710-donor mean. Roughly uniform sequencing depth across donors was assumed in presence/absence analyses, although this assumption may not hold. Linkage disequilibrium might explain the correlated functional status among segregating V segments, but an unknown experimental factor could not be ruled out. HLA typing was unavailable for some donors at each locus, so association tests used only the typed subset. A later analysis found that TCR association rates varied across HLA loci, with DRB1 alleles showing the most associated TCRs and HLA-C alleles the fewest. A cluster of highly shared sequence variants was judged likely to represent a technical artifact of the sequencing pipeline. An earlier analysis of approximately 500 of the donors showed that most TCR beta V segments appeared in productive rearrangements either about 87% or about 30% of the time, which broadly matched IMGT annotations. When HLA alleles, especially DR and DQ, strongly co-occurred, TCR associations were difficult to assign to individual alleles. Immune exposure information for the cohort was limited to CMV serostatus. Across donors, most TCR sequences were observed very rarely, whereas some public TCRs were present in many individuals. In a later analysis, HLA-associated TCR beta chains showed more clonal expansion and lower generation probabilities than non-associated chains that were equally common. A later analysis associated about 17,000 TCR beta sequences with specific HLA alleles at a false discovery rate of 0.05. In a later analysis, most CMV-associated TCR beta chains were found to appear HLA-restricted, with HLA associations seemingly driven largely by CMV exposure. It was suggested by the authors that the approach could potentially be generalized to other disease states and immunological phenotypes. Three of the identified cytomegalovirus-associated TCR beta chains were confirmed in vitro to be specific for cytomegalovirus antigens. The classifier was reported to diagnose cytomegalovirus status with high specificity and sensitivity in both the original cohort and the validation cohort. Only TCR beta chains were sequenced in this cohort, and the absence of alpha or paired-chain data limited detectable features. According to a later analysis, parvovirus B19, influenza, CMV and Epstein-Barr virus appeared linked to several top co-occurrence clusters. Approximately 18 rarely observed V segments, including chromosome 9 orphons, were excluded from the earlier analysis of about 600 of the donors because counts were too low. A later genetic analysis associated a missense DCLRE1C variant with V-gene and J-gene trimming of TCR beta chains, and an independent cohort replicated the association. Some IMGT-functional V segments, including TRBV6-2 and TRBV6-3, could not be distinguished by the 87-base-pair reads and were therefore excluded.

This clone has just a few counts. Which antigen it targets is not known. No base quality values were provided; no much bigger clone lies one nucleotide off. The clonotype comes from a man between 25 and 39 years old in good health. This chain is built from TRBV27 and TRBJ1-5; 5 matching bases give a weak D call of TRBD1. The specimen sequenced was PBMCs. CDR3 sequence: CASSLGAGMYQPQHF. The sequenced DNA is TGTGCCAGCAGTTTAGGGGCAGGGATGTATCAGCCCCAGCATTTT.